These T cell receptor beta chains were read from a single sample in a study of blood T cell repertoires in COVID-19. The table came from immunoSEQ multiplex PCR; TCRdb's copy has only in-frame clones and leaves some out. This sample carries 300,000 to 400,000 clones, about 86% of them seen once, and the ten largest clones take about 4%. The sequencing input was PBMCs or T cells enriched from blood (not recorded which). The source is a woman between 40 and 55 years old with acute COVID-19. CDR3s include the opening cysteine and the closing phenylalanine or tryptophan. A D gene is named only where the DNA matches it firmly. Some rows have no size entry. The others give once, few or many, or a class for an expanded clone.

v_call	j_call	d_call	clone_size	cdr3_nt	cdr3_aa
TRBV11-2	TRBJ2-3	-	once	TGTGCCAGCACCCCCCTCGGAGGGACTCTCGTAACGGGCACAGATACGCAGTATTTT	CASTPLGGTLVTGTDTQYF
TRBV19	TRBJ1-5	-	few	TGTGCCAGTCAACAGGCCTATCAGCCCCAGCATTTT	CASQQAYQPQHF
TRBV6-5	TRBJ1-2	-	-	TGTGCCAGCAGCAAACAGGACCAACTCTATGGCTACACCTTC	CASSKQDQLYGYTF
TRBV7-8	TRBJ1-2	TRBD1	once	TGTGCCAGCAGCTTGTACCGGACAGGAGAGAACTATGGCTACACCTTC	CASSLYRTGENYGYTF
TRBV5-1	TRBJ1-5	-	-	TGCGCCAGCAGCTTGGAGGGACAAAACAATCAGCCCCAGCATTTT	CASSLEGQNNQPQHF
TRBV7-9	TRBJ1-1	TRBD1	-	TGTGCCAGCAGGGAATCACAGGGGCAGAACACTGAAGCTTTCTTT	CASRESQGQNTEAFF
TRBV5-4	TRBJ1-4	TRBD1	-	TGTGCCAGCAGCCGGACAGGTTCTAATGAAAAACTGTTTTTT	CASSRTGSNEKLFF
TRBV9	TRBJ1-3	-	few	TGTGCCAGCAGCGTAGCGGGACAAAACTCTGGAAACACCATATATTTT	CASSVAGQNSGNTIYF
TRBV7-3	TRBJ2-1	TRBD2	-	TGTGCCAGCAGCCCCAACCGGAGGCCTAGCGGAGCGCTTGAGCAGTTCTTC	CASSPNRRPSGALEQFF
TRBV6-6	TRBJ1-5	-	-	TGTGCCAGCAGTTACTCGCAGAGGCAGCTCAATCAGCCCCAGCATTTT	CASSYSQRQLNQPQHF
TRBV4-3	TRBJ2-2	TRBD2	few	TGCGCCAGCAGCCAAGAAACCCTAGCGGGGCGGACCGGGGAGCTGTTTTTT	CASSQETLAGRTGELFF
TRBV12-3/TRBV12-4	TRBJ1-2	-	-	TGTGCCAGCAGTTTACAGGGGCCCTATGGCTACACCTTC	CASSLQGPYGYTF
TRBV13	TRBJ1-1	TRBD1	-	TGTGCCAGCAGCCCCACAGGGGCTCAATTCTCTGAAGCTTTCTTT	CASSPTGAQFSEAFF
TRBV7-2	TRBJ2-5	TRBD2	-	TGTGCCAGCAGCTTAGCGAGACCTAGCGGGGAAGAGACCCAGTACTTC	CASSLARPSGEETQYF
TRBV2	TRBJ2-3	TRBD2	-	TGTGCCGGATCGACTAGCGTTGGATCCACAGATACGCAGTATTTT	CAGSTSVGSTDTQYF
TRBV6-5	TRBJ1-6	TRBD1	-	TGTGCCACTACTTCTGGACAGGGCTATTCACCCCTCCACTTT	CATTSGQGYSPLHF
TRBV6-2/TRBV6-3	TRBJ1-1	-	-	TGTGCCAGCAACCCAACAGGCCTCAACACTGAAGCTTTCTTT	CASNPTGLNTEAFF
TRBV27	TRBJ2-3	-	-	TGTGCCAGCAGTTTGGCTGCAGCGTGGAGTACGCAGTATTTT	CASSLAAAWSTQYF
TRBV18	TRBJ2-1	-	-	TGTGCCAGCTCACCAGGTGTTTCGGCGGGGAATGAGCAGTTCTTC	CASSPGVSAGNEQFF